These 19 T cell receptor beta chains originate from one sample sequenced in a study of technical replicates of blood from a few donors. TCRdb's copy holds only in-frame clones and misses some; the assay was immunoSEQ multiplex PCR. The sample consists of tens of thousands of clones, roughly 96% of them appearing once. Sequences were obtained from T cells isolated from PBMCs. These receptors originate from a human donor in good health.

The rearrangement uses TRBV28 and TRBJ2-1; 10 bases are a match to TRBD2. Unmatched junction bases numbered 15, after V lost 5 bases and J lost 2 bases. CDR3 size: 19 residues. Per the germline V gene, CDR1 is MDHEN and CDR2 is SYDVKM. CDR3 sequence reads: CASSPRTLAGITAYNEQFF. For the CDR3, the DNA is TGTGCCAGCAGTCCAAGGACACTAGCGGGGATAACAGCCTACAATGAGCAGTTCTTC. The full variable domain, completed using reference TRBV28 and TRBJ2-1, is DVKVTQSSRYLVKRTGEKVFLECVQDMDHENMFWYRQDPGLGLRLIYFSYDVKMKEKGDIPEGYSVSREKKERFSLILESASTNQTSMYLCASSPRTLAGITAYNEQFFGPGTRLTVL.

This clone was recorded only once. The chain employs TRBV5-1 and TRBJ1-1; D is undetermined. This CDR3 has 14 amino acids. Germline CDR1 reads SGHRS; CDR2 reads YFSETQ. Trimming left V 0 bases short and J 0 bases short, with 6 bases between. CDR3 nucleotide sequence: TGCGCCAGCAGCTTGGACAGTTTGAACACTGAAGCTTTCTTT. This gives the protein CASSLDSLNTEAFF.

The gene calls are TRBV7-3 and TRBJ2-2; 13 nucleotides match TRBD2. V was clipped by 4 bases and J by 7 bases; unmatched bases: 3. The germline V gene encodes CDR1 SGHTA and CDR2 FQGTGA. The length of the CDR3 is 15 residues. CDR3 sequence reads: CASSSGTSGVGELFF. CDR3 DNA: TGTGCCAGCAGCTCCGGGACTAGCGGGGTCGGGGAGCTGTTTTTT. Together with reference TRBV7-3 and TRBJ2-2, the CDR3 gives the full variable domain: GAGVSQTPSNKVTEKGKYVELRCDPISGHTALYWYRQSLGQGPEFLIYFQGTGAADDSGLPNDRFFAVRPEGSVSTLKIQRTERGDSAVYLCASSSGTSGVGELFFGEGSRLTVL.

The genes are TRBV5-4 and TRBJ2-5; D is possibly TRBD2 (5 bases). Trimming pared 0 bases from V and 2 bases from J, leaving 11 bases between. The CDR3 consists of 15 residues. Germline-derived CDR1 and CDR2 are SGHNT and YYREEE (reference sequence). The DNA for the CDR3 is TGTGCCAGCAGCTTGGGGCGGCTAGCACAAGAGACCCAGTACTTC. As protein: CASSLGRLAQETQYF.

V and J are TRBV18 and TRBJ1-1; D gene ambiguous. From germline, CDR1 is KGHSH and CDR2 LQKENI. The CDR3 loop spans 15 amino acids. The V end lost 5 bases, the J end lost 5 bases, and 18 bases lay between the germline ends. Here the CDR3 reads CASSLLRTRRTEAFF. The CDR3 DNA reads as TGTGCCAGCTCATTACTCCGGACTCGGCGGACTGAAGCTTTCTTT.

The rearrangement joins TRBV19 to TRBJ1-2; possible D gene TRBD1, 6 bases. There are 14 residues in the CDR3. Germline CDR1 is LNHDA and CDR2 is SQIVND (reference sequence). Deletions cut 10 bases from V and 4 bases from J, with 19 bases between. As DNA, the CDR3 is TGTGCCATCCGTTCTGCAGGGGAGTTCTATGGCTACACCTTC. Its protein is CAIRSAGEFYGYTF.

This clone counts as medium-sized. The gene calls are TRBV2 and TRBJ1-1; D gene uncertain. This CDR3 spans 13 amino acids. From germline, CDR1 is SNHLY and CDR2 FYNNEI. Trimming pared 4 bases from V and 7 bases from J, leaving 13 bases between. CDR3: CASSALLVSEAFF. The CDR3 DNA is TGTGCCAGCAGTGCTCTCCTAGTCAGTGAAGCTTTCTTT.

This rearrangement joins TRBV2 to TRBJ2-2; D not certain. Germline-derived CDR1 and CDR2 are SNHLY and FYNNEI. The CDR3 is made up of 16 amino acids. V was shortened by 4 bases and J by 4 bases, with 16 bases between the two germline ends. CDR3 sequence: CASSGVGQASTGELFF. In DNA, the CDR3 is TGTGCCAGCAGTGGGGTAGGTCAGGCAAGCACCGGGGAGCTGTTTTTT. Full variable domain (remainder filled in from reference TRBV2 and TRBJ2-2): EPEVTQTPSHQVTQMGQEVILRCVPISNHLYFYWYRQILGQKVEFLVSFYNNEISEKSEIFDDQFSVERPDGSNFTLKIRSTKLEDSAMYFCASSGVGQASTGELFFGEGSRLTVL.

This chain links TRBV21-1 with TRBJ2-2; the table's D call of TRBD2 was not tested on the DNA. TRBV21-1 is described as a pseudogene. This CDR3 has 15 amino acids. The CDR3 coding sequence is TGTGCCAGCAGCAAACGCGGGGGCGACACCGGGGAGCTGTTTTTT. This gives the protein CASSKRGGDTGELFF.

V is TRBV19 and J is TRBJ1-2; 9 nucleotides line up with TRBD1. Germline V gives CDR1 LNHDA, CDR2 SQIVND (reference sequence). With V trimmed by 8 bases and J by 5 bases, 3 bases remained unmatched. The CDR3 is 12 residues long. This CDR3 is CASSDRGYGYTF. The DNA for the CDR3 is TGTGCCAGTTCCGACAGGGGGTATGGCTACACCTTC.

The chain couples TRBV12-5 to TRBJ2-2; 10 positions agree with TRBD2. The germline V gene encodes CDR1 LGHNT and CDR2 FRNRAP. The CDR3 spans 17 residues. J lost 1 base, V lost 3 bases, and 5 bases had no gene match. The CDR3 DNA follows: TGTGCTAGTGGTTTAGTTAGCGGGGGGCAGAACACCGGGGAGCTGTTTTTT. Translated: CASGLVSGGQNTGELFF. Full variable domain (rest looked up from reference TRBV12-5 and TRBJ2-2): DARVTQTPRHKVTEMGQEVTMRCQPILGHNTVFWYRQTMMQGLELLAYFRNRAPLDDSGMPKDRFSAEMPDATLATLKIQPSEPRDSAVYFCASGLVSGGQNTGELFFGEGSRLTVL.

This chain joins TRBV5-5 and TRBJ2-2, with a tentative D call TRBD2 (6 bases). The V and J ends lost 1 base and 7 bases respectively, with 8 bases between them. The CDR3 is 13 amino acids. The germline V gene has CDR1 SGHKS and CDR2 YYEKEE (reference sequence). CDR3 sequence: CASSLRGSGELFF. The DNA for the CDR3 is TGTGCCAGCAGCTTGCGGGGGAGCGGGGAGCTGTTTTTT.

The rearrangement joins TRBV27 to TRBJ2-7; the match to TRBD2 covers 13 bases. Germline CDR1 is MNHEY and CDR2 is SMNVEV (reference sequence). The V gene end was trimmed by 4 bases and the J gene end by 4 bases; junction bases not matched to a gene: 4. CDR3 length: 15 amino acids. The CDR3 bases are TGTGCCAGCAGTTCACTAGCGGGAGGGGAGTACGAGCAGTACTTC. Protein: CASSSLAGGEYEQYF.

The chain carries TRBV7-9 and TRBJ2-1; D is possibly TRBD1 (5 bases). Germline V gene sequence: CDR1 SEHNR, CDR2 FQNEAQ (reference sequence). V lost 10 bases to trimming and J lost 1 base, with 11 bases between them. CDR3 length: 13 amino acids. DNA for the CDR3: TGTGCCATCCTACAGGATTCCTACAATGAGCAGTTCTTC. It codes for CAILQDSYNEQFF. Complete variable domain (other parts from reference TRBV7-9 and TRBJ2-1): DTGVSQNPRHKITKRGQNVTFRCDPISEHNRLYWYRQTLGQGPEFLTYFQNEAQLEKSRLLSDRFSAERPKGSFSTLEIQRTEQGDSAMYLCAILQDSYNEQFFGPGTRLTVL.

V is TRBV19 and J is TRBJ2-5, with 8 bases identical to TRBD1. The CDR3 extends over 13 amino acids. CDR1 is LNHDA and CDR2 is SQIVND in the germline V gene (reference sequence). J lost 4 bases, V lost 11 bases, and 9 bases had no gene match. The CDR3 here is CACSRDRTETQYF. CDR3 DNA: TGTGCCTGTTCCCGGGACAGGACAGAGACCCAGTACTTC.

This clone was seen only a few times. This CDR3 reads CASHRSDYSSYNEQFF. Written as DNA, the CDR3 is TGCGCCAGCCATAGGAGCGATTATAGCTCCTACAATGAGCAGTTCTTC. The chain recombines TRBV5-1 with TRBJ2-1; no clear D. CDR3 length: 16 amino acids. Germline V gene data show CDR1 as SGHRS and CDR2 as YFSETQ. The ends were cut back, 7 bases at V and 0 bases at J, with 17 bases in the middle.

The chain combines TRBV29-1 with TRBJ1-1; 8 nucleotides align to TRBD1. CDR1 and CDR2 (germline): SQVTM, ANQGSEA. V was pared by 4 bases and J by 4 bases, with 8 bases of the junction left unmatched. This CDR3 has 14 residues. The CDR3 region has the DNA TGCAGCGTTGCCTCCGGGACAGGTCTCACTGAAGCTTTCTTT. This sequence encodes CSVASGTGLTEAFF.

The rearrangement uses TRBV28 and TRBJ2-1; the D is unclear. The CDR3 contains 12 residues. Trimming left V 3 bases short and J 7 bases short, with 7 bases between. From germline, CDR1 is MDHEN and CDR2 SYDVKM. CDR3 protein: CASSFALNEQFF. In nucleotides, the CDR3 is TGTGCCAGCAGTTTTGCCCTAAATGAGCAGTTCTTC.

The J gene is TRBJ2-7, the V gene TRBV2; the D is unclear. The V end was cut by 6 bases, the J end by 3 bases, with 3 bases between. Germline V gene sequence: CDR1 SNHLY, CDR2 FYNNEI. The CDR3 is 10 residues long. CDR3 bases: TGTGCCAGCAGGAGCTACGAGCAGTACTTC. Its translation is CASRSYEQYF.